The 30 T cell receptor beta chains listed next were all sequenced from one sample in a study of CD8 T cells in ankylosing spondylitis (TCRdb year 2017). The library was built by means of 5' RACE. Data came from an Illumina HiSeq 2500. TCRdb redid the processing of the public reads, applying fastp at Q25 and MiXCR, and retained in-frame beta chains. Rows with one shared CDR3 protein collapse into an entry with the most common genes and DNA. The sample data list 150,000 to 200,000 distinct CDR3 sequences, and around 18% of these were observed just once. The ten largest make up roughly 8% of the sample. Input material: blood, either unsorted or a sorted T cell fraction (not recorded which). The source is a male donor with ankylosing spondylitis or in good health (not recorded which).

This clonotype was recorded a few times. CDR3 sequence reads: CASSPPTSRAGELFF. Here the CDR3 DNA reads TGTGCCAGCAGCCCGCCGACTAGTAGGGCCGGGGAGCTGTTTTTT. The gene calls are TRBV7-2 and TRBJ2-2; a weak D match, TRBD2 (6 bases). The V end was cut by 5 bases, the J end by 6 bases, with 16 bases between. The germline V gene encodes CDR1 SGHTA and CDR2 FQGNSA. This CDR3 is 15 amino acids long.

This clonotype was counted ten times or more. V gene TRBV6-5 combines with J gene TRBJ2-1; weak D call: TRBD2 (5 bases). V lost 2 bases, J lost 4 bases, and 12 bases lay in between. The CDR3 sequence is 15 residues long. Germline V gene data show CDR1 as MNHEY and CDR2 as SVGAGI. The CDR3 reads CASSYGERSYNEQFF. The CDR3 nucleotides read TGTGCCAGCAGTTACGGGGAGAGATCTTACAATGAGCAGTTCTTC.

This clonotype was counted many times. The V and J genes are TRBV20-1 and TRBJ2-7; no reliable D call. This CDR3 has 13 residues. Trimming pared 3 bases from V and 3 bases from J, leaving 12 bases between. From germline, CDR1 is DFQATT and CDR2 SNEGSKA (reference sequence). For the CDR3, the DNA is TGCAGTGCTAGGCGACCTGTGGACTACGAGCAGTACTTC. Protein sequence: CSARRPVDYEQYF.

This clonotype was seen ten or more times. This chain links TRBV3-1 with TRBJ2-2; no firm D call. Germline CDR1 LGHDT, CDR2 YNNKEL (reference sequence). This CDR3 has 14 amino acids. V was cut by 1 base and J by 1 base, with 4 bases left in between. The CDR3 region is CASSQVQNTGELFF. The CDR3 DNA sequence: TGTGCCAGCAGCCAAGTACAGAACACCGGGGAGCTGTTTTTT. Drawing the rest from reference TRBV3-1 and TRBJ2-2, the complete variable domain is DTAVSQTPKYLVTQMGNDKSIKCEQNLGHDTMYWYKQDSKKFLKIMFSYNNKELIINETVPNRFSPKSPDKAHLNLHINSLELGDSAVYFCASSQVQNTGELFFGEGSRLTVL.

V usage is TRBV7-3 and J usage is TRBJ2-1; TRBD2 is a possible D gene (6 bases). The CDR3 runs 17 residues. The V end lost 4 bases, the J end lost 5 bases, and 21 bases lay between the germline ends. Germline assignment: CDR1 SGHTA and CDR2 FQGTGA. The CDR3 bases are TGTGCCAGCAGCTCTTCCTCGGGCGGGGCAAAAGACAATGAGCAGTTCTTC. Encoded protein: CASSSSSGGAKDNEQFF.

This chain joins TRBV29-1 and TRBJ1-1; D not certain. Germline V gene sequence: CDR1 SQVTM, CDR2 ANQGSEA. The CDR3 covers 11 residues. V was shortened by 6 bases and J by 1 base, with 6 bases between the two germline ends. DNA of the CDR3: TGCAGCGTCCGGGCGAACACTGAAGCTTTCTTT. Protein product: CSVRANTEAFF.

The chain links TRBV6-5 to TRBJ1-1; tentatively, D is TRBD1 (6 bases). This CDR3 has 14 amino acids. Trimming left V 2 bases short and J 8 bases short, with 15 bases between. CDR1 and CDR2 from the germline V gene are MNHEY and SVGAGI. The CDR3 here is CASSYGGASREAFF. In DNA form, the CDR3 reads TGTGCCAGCAGTTACGGGGGGGCGTCGCGAGAAGCTTTCTTT.

This clonotype was recorded a few times. This chain joins TRBV19 and TRBJ2-2, with D possibly TRBD1 on 6 matching bases. The CDR3 runs 17 residues. Per germline, CDR1 LNHDA and CDR2 SQIVND (reference sequence). The ends were cut back, 2 bases at V and 3 bases at J, with 16 bases in the middle. CDR3 residues: CASSILGIGGYTGELFF. As DNA, the CDR3 is TGTGCCAGTAGTATATTGGGGATAGGGGGTTACACCGGGGAGCTGTTTTTT.

The chain combines TRBV5-5 with TRBJ2-7; 10 bases are shared with TRBD1. Germline V gene sequence: CDR1 SGHKS, CDR2 YYEKEE (reference sequence). V was pared by 2 bases and J by 4 bases, with 3 bases of the junction left unmatched. CDR3 length: 14 residues. Here the CDR3 reads CASSFGQGVYEQYF. DNA of the CDR3: TGTGCCAGCAGCTTTGGACAGGGGGTTTACGAGCAGTACTTC.

This chain links TRBV6-6 with TRBJ2-7; a weak D match, TRBD2 (6 bases). The germline V gene encodes CDR1 MNHNY and CDR2 SVGAGI (reference sequence). CDR3 length equals 13 residues. Trimming removed 0 bases from V and 7 bases from J, with 10 bases in between. CDR3: CASSYSSGDEQYF. CDR3 DNA sequence: TGTGCCAGCAGTTACTCCTCGGGGGATGAGCAGTACTTC.

This clonotype has ten or more counts. The chain links TRBV29-1 to TRBJ2-7, with D possibly called TRBD1 or TRBD2 (5 bases each). Trimming cost V 1 base and J 6 bases, with 7 bases left between them. The V gene's germline CDR1 is SQVTM and CDR2 ANQGSEA. The CDR3 consists of 11 residues. CDR3 residues: CSVEGGSEQYF. CDR3 DNA: TGCAGCGTTGAAGGGGGGTCCGAGCAGTACTTC.

The sample holds many counts of this clonotype. The gene calls are TRBV12-3 or TRBV12-4 and TRBJ1-5; D is ambiguous. The V gene lost 5 bases and the J gene lost 4 bases, with 6 bases spanning the gap. The length of the CDR3 is 12 residues. The CDR3 nucleotides are TGTGCCAGCAGTCGATTTAATCAGCCCCAGCATTTT. Translation: CASSRFNQPQHF.

This clonotype was counted a few times. The chain is built from TRBV12-5 and TRBJ2-1; TRBD1 might be the D (6 bases). The CDR3 is 15 residues long. The germline CDR1 and CDR2 sequences are LGHNT and FRNRAP. V gave up 1 base and J gave up 10 bases, with 17 bases separating them. The CDR3 region is CASGLGQGPYREQFF. The CDR3 coding sequence is TGTGCTAGTGGTTTGGGCCAGGGGCCTTACAGAGAGCAGTTCTTC.

J is TRBJ2-7 and V is TRBV30, with 9 bases that match TRBD1. V lost 4 bases, J lost 5 bases, and 6 bases stayed unmatched. CDR1 is GTSNPN, CDR2 SVGIG, per germline (reference sequence). This CDR3 spans 13 amino acids. CDR3 in amino acids: CAWMLQGADEQYF. The CDR3 DNA follows: TGTGCCTGGATGTTACAGGGGGCGGACGAGCAGTACTTC.

With regard to this clonotype: This may be a read error: a much more frequent sequence differs by one nucleotide. V is TRBV12-3 or TRBV12-4 and J is TRBJ1-1; no clear D gene. The CDR3 extends over 13 amino acids. V lost 0 bases and J 5 bases, leaving 7 bases between the germline ends. CDR3 DNA sequence: TGTGCCAGCAGTTTAGCTACCCGGACTGAAGCTTTCTTT. It specifies CASSLATRTEAFF.

In its sample, this clonotype was seen many times. V gene TRBV12-3 or TRBV12-4 combines with J gene TRBJ2-1; D gene ambiguous. The CDR3 sequence is 11 residues long. Trimming took off 4 bases at V and 9 bases at J, with 7 bases between the two ends. The CDR3 region has the DNA TGTGCCAGCAGTTATCGGACTGAGCAGTTCTTC. Residues: CASSYRTEQFF.

This clonotype was counted many times. The chain has TRBV5-1 and TRBJ2-5, with 10 bases matching TRBD1. CDR1 and CDR2 from the germline V gene are SGHRS and YFSETQ. The CDR3 loop spans 13 amino acids. V lost 4 bases, J lost 5 bases, and 2 bases stayed unmatched. CDR3 in amino acids: CASSRTGGETQYF. CDR3 coding DNA: TGCGCCAGCAGCAGGACAGGGGGTGAGACCCAGTACTTC.

This clonotype was recorded many times. The chain uses TRBV20-1 and TRBJ1-4; the D gene is possibly TRBD1 (5 bases). Germline V lookup: CDR1 DFQATT, CDR2 SNEGSKA (reference sequence). The CDR3 covers 15 residues. Trimming took 3 bases from V and 0 from J, leaving 11 bases between them. This CDR3 reads CSASDSFATNEKLFF. CDR3 coding DNA: TGCAGTGCTAGCGACAGCTTTGCAACTAATGAAAAACTGTTTTTT.

This clonotype showed up many times. This rearrangement joins TRBV20-1 to TRBJ2-5; no definite D call. This CDR3 is 12 amino acids long. Trimming stripped 6 bases from V and 0 bases from J, with 8 bases between. CDR1 is DFQATT, CDR2 SNEGSKA, per germline (reference sequence). DNA of the CDR3: TGCAGTGCCATAGGTAACCAAGAGACCCAGTACTTC. Its protein is CSAIGNQETQYF.

Ten or more counts support this clonotype. V usage is TRBV10-3 and J usage is TRBJ2-2; the match to TRBD2 covers 7 bases. The CDR3 totals 13 residues. CDR1 is ENHRY, CDR2 SYGVKD, per germline. Trimming took 4 bases from V and 6 from J; bases not matched to a gene: 2. This chain's CDR3 is CAISATSPGELFF. The CDR3 bases are TGTGCCATCAGTGCGACTAGCCCCGGGGAGCTGTTTTTT.

This clonotype came up a few times. The chain carries TRBV28 and TRBJ1-1; TRBD1 matches at 7 bases. V trimming: 4 bases; J trimming: 3 bases; junction bases outside the gene matches: 5. CDR1 and CDR2 from the germline V gene are MDHEN and SYDVKM. The CDR3 covers 14 residues. The CDR3 bases are TGTGCCAGCAGTTCCAGGGGGTTATACACTGAAGCTTTCTTT. This gives the protein CASSSRGLYTEAFF.

The gene calls are TRBV5-1 and TRBJ2-5, with D unresolved. Germline V CDR1 and CDR2: SGHRS, YFSETQ. V dropped 3 bases and J dropped 1 base, with 22 bases sitting between them. There are 18 residues in the CDR3. CDR3 residues: CASSSPTLERSIQETQYF. The CDR3 DNA is TGCGCCAGCAGCTCACCCACTTTGGAGCGATCGATCCAAGAGACCCAGTACTTC.

V usage is TRBV3-1 and J usage is TRBJ2-6; either TRBD1 or TRBD2 may supply D (6 bases each). Trimming left V 2 bases short and J 4 bases short, with 9 bases between. CDR1 LGHDT and CDR2 YNNKEL come from the germline V gene (reference sequence). The CDR3 consists of 15 residues. This chain's CDR3 is CASSQNGGGANVLTF. CDR3 DNA: TGTGCCAGCAGCCAAAACGGGGGCGGGGCCAACGTCCTGACTTTC.

This sequence joins TRBV4-1 and TRBJ2-2; D unclear. CDR1 and CDR2 (germline): MGHRA, YSYEKL. V was cut by 1 base and J by 6 bases, with 15 bases left in between. CDR3 size: 16 residues. CDR3 nucleotides: TGCGCCAGCAGCCAAGCGGTGACGGTGGCCCCCGGGGAGCTGTTTTTT. This gives the protein CASSQAVTVAPGELFF.

A few counts support this clonotype. The chain recombines TRBV5-1 with TRBJ2-2; TRBD1 matches at 12 bases. V lost 2 bases to trimming and J lost 6 bases; unmatched junction nucleotides: 5. The germline V gene has CDR1 SGHRS and CDR2 YFSETQ. The CDR3 sequence is 16 residues long. CDR3 in amino acids: CASSFQGQGAAGELFF. Written as DNA, the CDR3 is TGCGCCAGCAGCTTCCAGGGACAGGGGGCTGCCGGGGAGCTGTTTTTT. Looking up the rest from reference TRBV5-1 and TRBJ2-2 gives the full variable domain: KAGVTQTPRYLIKTRGQQVTLSCSPISGHRSVSWYQQTPGQGLQFLFEYFSETQRNKGNFPGRFSGRQFSNSRSEMNVSTLELGDSALYLCASSFQGQGAAGELFFGEGSRLTVL.

A few counts support this clonotype. The rearrangement uses TRBV27 and TRBJ1-2, with 9 bases identical to TRBD1. Germline CDR1 MNHEY, CDR2 SMNVEV (reference sequence). V lost 7 bases, J lost 7 bases, and 10 bases stayed unmatched. The CDR3 has 14 residues. This chain's CDR3 is CASTPGQGFSGYTF. The CDR3 DNA sequence: TGTGCCAGCACCCCGGGACAGGGCTTTTCTGGCTACACCTTC.

Many counts were recorded for this clonotype. The rearrangement links TRBV20-1 to TRBJ2-1; D may correspond to TRBD1 or TRBD2 (5 bases each). Germline values: CDR1 DFQATT, CDR2 SNEGSKA (reference sequence). The germline V and J ends were trimmed by 6 bases and 7 bases, with 19 bases remaining between them. This CDR3 contains 14 residues. The CDR3 nucleotides read TGCAGTGCAAAGGGACGGCCCGGAGGTAATGAGCAGTTCTTC. Translated: CSAKGRPGGNEQFF.

This clonotype has ten or more counts. This chain connects TRBV12-3 or TRBV12-4 to TRBJ1-1, with D unclear. V lost 8 bases and J lost 1, with 11 bases in between. The CDR3 is made up of 13 amino acids. The CDR3: CASGSSENTEAFF. CDR3 DNA: TGTGCCAGCGGCTCCTCAGAGAACACTGAAGCTTTCTTT.

About this clonotype itself: Given a much more abundant clone one base away, this may be a read error. The chain carries TRBV19 and TRBJ2-1; no clear D. The CDR3 runs to 15 residues. The V and J ends lost 5 bases and 1 base respectively, with 12 bases between them. CDR1 and CDR2 from the germline V gene are LNHDA and SQIVND (reference sequence). CDR3 sequence reads: CASSFTTNSYNEQFF. In DNA, the CDR3 is TGTGCCAGTAGTTTTACCACTAATTCCTACAATGAGCAGTTCTTC.

This clonotype was counted at least ten times. The chain carries TRBV10-3 and TRBJ2-1; perhaps TRBD2 as D (6 bases). The V end lost 2 bases, the J end lost 9 bases, and 17 bases lay between the germline ends. The CDR3 runs 15 residues. CDR1 and CDR2 (germline): ENHRY, SYGVKD. The CDR3 is CAISEHGGNLGEQFF. The CDR3 nucleotides read TGTGCCATCAGTGAGCACGGCGGGAATTTGGGTGAGCAGTTCTTC.